One T cell receptor beta chain is described in this entry. Its specificity is unknown. The repertoire was sequenced with immunoSEQ multiplex PCR; TCRdb's copy has only in-frame clones and lacks some. This table has 100,000 to 150,000 clones, approximately 87% appearing once. The record originates from a study of T cell responses to AZD1222 COVID-19 vaccine. General study findings and limits: It was only 6 or 7 AZD1222 recipients who were seropositive at baseline.

The germline V gene has CDR1 SNHLY and CDR2 FYNNEI. This CDR3 has 13 residues. The V segment lost 5 bases and the J segment 7 bases; nucleotides outside the gene matches: 2. The chain carries TRBV2 and TRBJ2-2; 9 nucleotides match TRBD2. Here the sequenced sample was peripheral blood, taken on day 0 of AZD1222 vaccination. The TCR sequence derives from an adult in good health. CDR3 in DNA: TGTGCCAGCAGTTTGACTAGCGGCGGGGAGCTGTTTTTT. It codes for CASSLTSGGELFF.